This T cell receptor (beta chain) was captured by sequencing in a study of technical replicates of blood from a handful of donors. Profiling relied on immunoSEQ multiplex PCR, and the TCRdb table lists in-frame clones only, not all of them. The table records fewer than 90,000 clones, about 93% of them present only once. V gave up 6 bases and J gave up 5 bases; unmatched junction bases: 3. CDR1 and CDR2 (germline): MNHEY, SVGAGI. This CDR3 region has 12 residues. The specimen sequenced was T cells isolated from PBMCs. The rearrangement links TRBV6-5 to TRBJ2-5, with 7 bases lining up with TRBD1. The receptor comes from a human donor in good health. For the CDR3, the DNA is TGTGCCAGCAGAAACAGGGGTGAGACCCAGTACTTC. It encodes CASRNRGETQYF.